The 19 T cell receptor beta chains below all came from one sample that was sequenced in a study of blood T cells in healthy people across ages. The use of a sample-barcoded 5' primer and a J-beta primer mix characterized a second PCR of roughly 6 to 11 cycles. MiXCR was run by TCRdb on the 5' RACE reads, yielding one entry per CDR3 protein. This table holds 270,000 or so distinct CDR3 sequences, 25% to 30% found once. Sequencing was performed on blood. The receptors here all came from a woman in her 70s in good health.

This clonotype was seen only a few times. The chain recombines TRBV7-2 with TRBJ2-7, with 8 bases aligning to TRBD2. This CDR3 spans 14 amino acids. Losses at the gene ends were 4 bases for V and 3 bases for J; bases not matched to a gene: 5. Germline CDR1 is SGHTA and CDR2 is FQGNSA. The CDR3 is CASSSLAGYYEQYF. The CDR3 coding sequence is TGTGCCAGCAGCTCGCTAGCGGGTTACTACGAGCAGTACTTC.

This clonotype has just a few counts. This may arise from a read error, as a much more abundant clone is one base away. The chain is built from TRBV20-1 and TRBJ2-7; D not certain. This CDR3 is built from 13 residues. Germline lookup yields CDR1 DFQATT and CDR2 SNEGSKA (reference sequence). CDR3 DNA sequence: TGCGGTGCTAGAAATTCTGGGTCCTACGAGCAGTACTTC. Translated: CGARNSGSYEQYF.

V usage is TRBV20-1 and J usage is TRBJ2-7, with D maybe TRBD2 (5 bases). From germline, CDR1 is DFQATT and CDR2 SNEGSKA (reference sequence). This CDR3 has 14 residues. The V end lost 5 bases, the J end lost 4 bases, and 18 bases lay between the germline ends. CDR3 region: CSAPMSGLLYEQYF. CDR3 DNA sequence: TGCAGTGCTCCAATGAGCGGCCTCCTGTACGAGCAGTACTTC.

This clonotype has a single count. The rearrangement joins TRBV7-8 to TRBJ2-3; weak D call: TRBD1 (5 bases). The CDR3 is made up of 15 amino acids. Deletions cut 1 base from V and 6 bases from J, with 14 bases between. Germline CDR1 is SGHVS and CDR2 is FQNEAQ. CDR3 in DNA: TGTGCCAGCAGCTTAGGGGCCGGGCAGGGTGATACGCAGTATTTT. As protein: CASSLGAGQGDTQYF.

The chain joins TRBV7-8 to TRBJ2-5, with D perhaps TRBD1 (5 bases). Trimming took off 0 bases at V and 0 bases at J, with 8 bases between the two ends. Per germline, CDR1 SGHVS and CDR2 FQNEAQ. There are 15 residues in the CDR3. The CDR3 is CASSLAMDNQETQYF. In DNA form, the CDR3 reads TGTGCCAGCAGCTTAGCGATGGACAACCAAGAGACCCAGTACTTC.

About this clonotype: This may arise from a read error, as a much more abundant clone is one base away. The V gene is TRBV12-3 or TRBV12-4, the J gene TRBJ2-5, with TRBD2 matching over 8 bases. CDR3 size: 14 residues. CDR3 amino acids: CASSSGSFQGTQYF. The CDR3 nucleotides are TGTGCCAGCAGTAGCGGGAGCTTCCAAGGGACCCAGTACTTC.

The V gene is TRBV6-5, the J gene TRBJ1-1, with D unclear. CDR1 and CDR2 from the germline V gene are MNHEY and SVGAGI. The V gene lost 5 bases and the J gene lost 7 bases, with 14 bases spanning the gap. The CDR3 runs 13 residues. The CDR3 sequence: CASSGTVIGEAFF. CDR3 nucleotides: TGTGCCAGCAGTGGCACAGTTATCGGTGAAGCTTTCTTT.

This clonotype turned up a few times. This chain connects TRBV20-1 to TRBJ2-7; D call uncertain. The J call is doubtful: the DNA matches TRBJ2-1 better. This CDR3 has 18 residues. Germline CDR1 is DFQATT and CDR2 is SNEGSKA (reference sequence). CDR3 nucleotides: TGCAGTGCTAGAGATCGGATTGGACGGGCGCGGAGAGTCAATGAGCAGTTCTTC. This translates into CSARDRIGRARRVNEQFF.

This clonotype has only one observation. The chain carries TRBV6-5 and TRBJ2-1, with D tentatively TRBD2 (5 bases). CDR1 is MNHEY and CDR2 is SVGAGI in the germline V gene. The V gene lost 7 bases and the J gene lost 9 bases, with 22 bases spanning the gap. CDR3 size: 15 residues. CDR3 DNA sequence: TGTGCCAGCAAACTCGATGGGTTGAGGGAAGGTGAGCAGTTCTTC. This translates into CASKLDGLREGEQFF.

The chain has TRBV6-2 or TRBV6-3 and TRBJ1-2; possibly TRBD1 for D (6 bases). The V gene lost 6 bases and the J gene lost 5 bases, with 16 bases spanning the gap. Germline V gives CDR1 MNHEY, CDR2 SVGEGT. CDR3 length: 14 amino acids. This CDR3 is CASRTSDSFYGYTF. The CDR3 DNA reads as TGTGCCAGCAGAACCTCGGACAGCTTTTATGGCTACACCTTC.

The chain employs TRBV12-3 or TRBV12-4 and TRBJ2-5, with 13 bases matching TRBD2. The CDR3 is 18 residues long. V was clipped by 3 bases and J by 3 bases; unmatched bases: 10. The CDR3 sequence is CASSFAGTSGKSKETQYF. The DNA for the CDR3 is TGTGCCAGCAGTTTCGCAGGGACTAGCGGGAAGTCTAAAGAGACCCAGTACTTC.

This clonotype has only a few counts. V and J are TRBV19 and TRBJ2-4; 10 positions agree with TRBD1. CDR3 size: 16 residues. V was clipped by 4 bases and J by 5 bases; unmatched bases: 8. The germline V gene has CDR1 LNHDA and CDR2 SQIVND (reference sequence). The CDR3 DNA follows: TGTGCCAGTAGTAAAGGGACAGGGGTTACCCAAAACATTCAGTACTTC. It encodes CASSKGTGVTQNIQYF. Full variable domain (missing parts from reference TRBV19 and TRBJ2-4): DGGITQSPKYLFRKEGQNVTLSCEQNLNHDAMYWYRQDPGQGLRLIYYSQIVNDFQKGDIAEGYSVSREKKESFPLTVTSAQKNPTAFYLCASSKGTGVTQNIQYFGAGTRLSVL.

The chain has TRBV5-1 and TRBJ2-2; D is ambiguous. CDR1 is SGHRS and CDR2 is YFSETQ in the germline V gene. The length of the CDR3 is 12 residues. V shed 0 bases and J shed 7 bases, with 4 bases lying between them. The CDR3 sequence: CASSLVVGELFF. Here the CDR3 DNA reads TGCGCCAGCAGCTTGGTGGTCGGGGAGCTGTTTTTT.

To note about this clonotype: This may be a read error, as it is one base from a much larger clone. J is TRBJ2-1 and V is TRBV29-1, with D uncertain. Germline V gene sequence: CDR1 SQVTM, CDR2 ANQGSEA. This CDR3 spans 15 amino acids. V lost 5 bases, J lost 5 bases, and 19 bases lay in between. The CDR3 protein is CSVTEGRGSDNEQFF. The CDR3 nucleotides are TGCAGCGTTACAGAAGGCAGAGGTTCCGACAATGAGCAGTTCTTC.

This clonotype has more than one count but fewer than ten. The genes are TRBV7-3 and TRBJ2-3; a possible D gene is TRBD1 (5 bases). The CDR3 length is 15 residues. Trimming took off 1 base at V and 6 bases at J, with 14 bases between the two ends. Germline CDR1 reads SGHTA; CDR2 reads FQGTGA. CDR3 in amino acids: CASSLNGQGGDTQYF. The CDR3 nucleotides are TGTGCCAGCAGCTTAAACGGTCAGGGTGGGGATACGCAGTATTTT.

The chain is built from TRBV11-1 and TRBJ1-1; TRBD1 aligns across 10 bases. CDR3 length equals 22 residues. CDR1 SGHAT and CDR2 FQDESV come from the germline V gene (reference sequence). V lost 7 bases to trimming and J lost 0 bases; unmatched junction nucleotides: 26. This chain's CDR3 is CASIGGVSPRDRGTRLNTEAFF. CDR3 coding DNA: TGTGCCAGCATCGGGGGTGTTTCACCGCGGGACAGGGGAACTAGACTGAACACTGAAGCTTTCTTT.

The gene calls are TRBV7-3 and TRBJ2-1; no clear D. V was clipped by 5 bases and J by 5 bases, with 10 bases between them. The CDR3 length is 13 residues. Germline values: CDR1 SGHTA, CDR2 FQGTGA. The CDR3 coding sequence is TGTGCCAGCAGCCCGAAGAAAGACAATGAGCAGTTCTTC. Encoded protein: CASSPKKDNEQFF.

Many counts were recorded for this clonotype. CDR3 sequence (DNA): TGCAGTGCCCCACTACCGACAGGGAGGGCTAACTATGGCTACACCTTC. Translated, it gives CSAPLPTGRANYGYTF. J is TRBJ1-2 and V is TRBV20-1; 7 nucleotides match TRBD1. CDR1 and CDR2 (germline): DFQATT, SNEGSKA (reference sequence). V lost 6 bases to trimming and J lost 0 bases; unmatched junction nucleotides: 13. The CDR3 runs 16 residues.

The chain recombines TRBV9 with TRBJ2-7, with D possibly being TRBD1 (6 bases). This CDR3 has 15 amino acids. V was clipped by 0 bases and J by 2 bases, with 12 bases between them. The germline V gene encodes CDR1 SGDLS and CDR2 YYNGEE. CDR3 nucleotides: TGTGCCAGCAGCGTAGCTCCGGACAGAGCCTACGAGCAGTACTTC. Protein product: CASSVAPDRAYEQYF.